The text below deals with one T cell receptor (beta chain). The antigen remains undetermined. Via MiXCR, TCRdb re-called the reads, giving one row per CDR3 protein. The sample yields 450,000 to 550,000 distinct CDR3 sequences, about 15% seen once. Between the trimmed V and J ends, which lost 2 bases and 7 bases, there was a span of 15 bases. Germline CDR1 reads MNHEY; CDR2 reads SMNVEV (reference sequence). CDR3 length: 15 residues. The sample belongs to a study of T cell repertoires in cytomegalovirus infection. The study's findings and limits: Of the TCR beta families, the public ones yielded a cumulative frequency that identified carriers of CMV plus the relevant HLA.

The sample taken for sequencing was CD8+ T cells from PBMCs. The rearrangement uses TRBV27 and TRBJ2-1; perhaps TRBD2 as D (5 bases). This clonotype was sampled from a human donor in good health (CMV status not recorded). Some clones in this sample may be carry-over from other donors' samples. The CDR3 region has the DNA TGTGCCAGCAGTTTACGAGCGGTTTCTACGAATGAGCAGTTCTTC. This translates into CASSLRAVSTNEQFF.